The text below deals with one T cell receptor (beta chain). Its matching antigen is unknown. This sample was included in a study of shared clonotypes between healthy human individuals. General observations from the study: A few donors shared 4.5% to 6.5% of their naive CD4 clonotypes.

Original methodology: Filtering differed because ImmunoSEQ produced junction-only sequences that carried no quality scores. Data came from immunoSEQ multiplex PCR; TCRdb stores just in-frame clones and leaves some out. V, J and clone size derive from that table, while D and trimming were established from the DNA sequence. The sample holds roughly 1,600,000 clones, 97% to 99% seen once. Sample: naive CD4+ T cells sorted from blood. The subset was: CD45RA+ positively selected. This receptor was obtained from a man under 40 in good health.

The CDR3 loop is CASSGGTGLNEQFF. The DNA of the CDR3 is TGTGCCAGCAGCGGAGGGACAGGGCTAAATGAGCAGTTCTTC. The rearrangement joins TRBV5-4 to TRBJ2-1, with 9 bases identical to TRBD1. V gave up 4 bases and J gave up 7 bases; unmatched junction bases: 6. Germline V gene lookup returns CDR1 SGHNT and CDR2 YYREEE (reference sequence). The CDR3 runs to 14 residues.